This T cell receptor beta chain was captured in a study of radiotherapy plus CTLA-4 blockade in lung cancer. Study-level information: Disease control was achieved by less than 40% of patients, and objective responses by 18%.

TCRdb's table, derived via immunoSEQ multiplex PCR, lists solely in-frame clones and lacks some. The sample records tens of thousands of clones, approximately 85% being singletons. Findings and caveats of the study: Among blood TCR repertoires after radiotherapy plus ipilimumab, tumor-derived clones expanded. According to reports, early shifts in blood T cell clones, alongside interferon-beta, forecast response most accurately.

With ipilimumab providing CTLA-4 blockade, focal radiation was administered to patients who had chemo-refractory metastatic non-small-cell lung cancer. This clone has a handful of counts. Its antigen is unknown. The sample here was peripheral blood, taken from a patient treated with radiotherapy plus ipilimumab. This sequence originates from a human donor with non-small cell lung cancer whose response to radiotherapy plus ipilimumab could not be evaluated.

This chain's CDR3 is CSTGQQETQYF. The CDR3 DNA reads as TGCAGTACCGGACAGCAAGAGACCCAGTACTTC. This sequence joins TRBV20-1 and TRBJ2-5; the D gene is possibly TRBD1 (6 bases). Germline lookup yields CDR1 DFQATT and CDR2 SNEGSKA (reference sequence). V was cut by 8 bases and J by 2 bases, with 9 bases left in between. The CDR3 is 11 residues long.